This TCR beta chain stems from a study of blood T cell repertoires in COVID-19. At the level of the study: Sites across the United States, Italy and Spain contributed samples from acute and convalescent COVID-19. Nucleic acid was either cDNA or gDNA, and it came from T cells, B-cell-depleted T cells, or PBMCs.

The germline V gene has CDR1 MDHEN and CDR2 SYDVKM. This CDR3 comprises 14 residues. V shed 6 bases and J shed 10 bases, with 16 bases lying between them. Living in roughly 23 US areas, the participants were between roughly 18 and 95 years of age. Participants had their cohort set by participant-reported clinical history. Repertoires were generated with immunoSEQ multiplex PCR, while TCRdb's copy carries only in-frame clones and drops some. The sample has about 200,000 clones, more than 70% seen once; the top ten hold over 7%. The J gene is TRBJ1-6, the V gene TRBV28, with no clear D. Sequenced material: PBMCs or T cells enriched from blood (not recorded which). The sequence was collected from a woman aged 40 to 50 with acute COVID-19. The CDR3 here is CASSPNDSYSPLHF. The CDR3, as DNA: TGTGCCAGCAGCCCTAATGATTCATACTCACCCCTCCACTTT.